This paragraph covers one T cell receptor (beta chain) sequence. Its cognate antigen is unknown. V shed 6 bases and J 7 bases; nucleotides not matched to a gene: 13. Germline-derived CDR1 and CDR2 are MNHNY and SVGAGI (reference sequence). This CDR3 spans 16 amino acids. The data were obtained in a study of vaccination effects on CD4 cells after COVID-19. Measured with immunoSEQ multiplex PCR; TCRdb has only the in-frame clones, and not every one. The table lists some 31,000 clones, 73% of them singletons. Findings of the study overall: There was only 1 of 255 vaccine-induced clones in healthy vaccinees that cross-reacted with common cold coronaviruses.

In the ViraFEST assay, antigen-specific CD4+ clonotypes were identified by expansion after peptide-pool stimulation. Researchers isolated CD4+ T cells once roughly nine days of culture had elapsed. The study found no prior SARS-CoV-2 infection in the vaccine recipients, who tested negative for nucleocapsid antibodies. With approximately 9.8 ug/ml peptides and around 9.6 IU/ml IL-2, a few million PBMC per well were cultured. The chain combines TRBV6-6 with TRBJ2-4, with 9 nucleotides matching TRBD1. The clonotype was recovered from a human donor who received a COVID-19 vaccine. The material sequenced was CD4+ T cells from PBMCs cultured with HCoV-OC43 spike peptides, taken before COVID-19 vaccination. The subset denotes: HCoV-OC43 spike overlapping peptide pool stimulation. This CDR3 reads CASRREPGTGPNIQYF. CDR3 nucleotide sequence: TGTGCCAGCAGGAGAGAACCCGGGACAGGGCCGAACATTCAGTACTTC.